This TCR beta chain was profiled in a study of blood T cell repertoires in COVID-19. The trim removed 6 bases at V and 6 bases at J, leaving 4 bases unmatched. Germline lookup yields CDR1 MGHDK and CDR2 SYGVNS. The CDR3 has 13 amino acids. This clone was counted a single time. Residents of approximately 25 US areas, aged about 18 to 95 years, made up the participants. Using immunoSEQ multiplex PCR, the repertoire was profiled, and TCRdb retains in-frame clones only, with some absent. Of about 300,000 clones listed, just under 90% are singletons. The source material was PBMCs or T cells enriched from blood (not recorded which). This sequence was found in a woman aged 45-59 years who had been exposed to COVID-19. This chain connects TRBV25-1 to TRBJ1-4; 7 bases match TRBD1. The CDR3 region has the DNA TGTGCCAGCAGGAGACAGGGTGATGAAAAACTGTTTTTT. Translated: CASRRQGDEKLFF. Using reference TRBV25-1 and TRBJ1-4 for the parts outside the CDR3, the full variable domain is EADIYQTPRYLVIGTGKKITLECSQTMGHDKMYWYQQDPGMELHLIHYSYGVNSTEKGDLSSESTVSRIRTEHFPLTLESARPSHTSQYLCASRRQGDEKLFFGSGTQLSVL.